This TCR beta chain was observed in a study of cytotoxic CD8 clonotypes in ibrutinib-treated CLL. Overall study context: 24 partial and 2 complete responses; at median roughly 67 months, roughly 15 remitted, around 12 progressed.

The CDR3 spans 14 residues. CDR1 and CDR2 from the germline V gene are MDHEN and SYDVKM. After removal of 6 bases from V and 5 bases from J, the junction contained 5 bases not matched to a gene. The data were produced by immunoSEQ multiplex PCR, yet TCRdb's version contains in-frame clones alone and is incomplete. The sample includes about 45,000 clones, 65% of them seen just once. The study's findings and limits: Patients showed higher baseline clonality than age-matched healthy donors, and it tracked circulating CD8+ T-cell counts.

Of note for this clone: Its antigen is not known.

The sample was PBMCs, taken after 24 months of ibrutinib treatment. This receptor was identified in a human donor with chronic lymphocytic leukemia. The V and J genes are TRBV28 and TRBJ1-1, with TRBD1 matching over 11 bases. The CDR3 DNA sequence: TGTGCCAGCAGATGGACAGGGGGCCGAACTGAAGCTTTCTTT. This translates into CASRWTGGRTEAFF. The full variable domain, completed using reference TRBV28 and TRBJ1-1, is DVKVTQSSRYLVKRTGEKVFLECVQDMDHENMFWYRQDPGLGLRLIYFSYDVKMKEKGDIPEGYSVSREKKERFSLILESASTNQTSMYLCASRWTGGRTEAFFGQGTRLTVV.